This T cell receptor beta chain was sequenced in a study of blood T cells in healthy people across ages. The study's findings and limits: Roughly linear age-related decline in beta diversity appeared, significant by age roughly 40. The study found more naive CD4+ cells and higher diversity in long-lived than aged donors.

In the case of this clonotype: Its antigen is currently unknown.

The V end lost 8 bases, the J end lost 5 bases, and 15 bases lay between the germline ends. This CDR3 region has 13 residues. Looked up from germline, CDR1 is LNHDA and CDR2 is SQIVND (reference sequence). Combining a sample-barcoded 5' primer with a J-beta primer mix, a second PCR ran for about 7 to 12 cycles. TCRdb reprocessed the 5' RACE reads with MiXCR, giving one entry per CDR3 protein. The repertoire consists of roughly 800,000 distinct CDR3 sequences, with 20% to 30% occurring once and the leading ten covering about 3%. In addition, the sample was reused for a study of T cells of mothers and their children.

What was sequenced was blood. The sequence was obtained from a boy between 10 and 17 years old in good health. The rearrangement joins TRBV19 to TRBJ1-1, with D perhaps matching TRBD1 (6 bases). Here the CDR3 DNA reads TGTGCCAGTGGGTCGAGGGGGAGGACTGAAGCTTTCTTT. Translation gives CASGSRGRTEAFF.